A single sample gave rise to the 17 T cell receptor beta chains below, sequenced in a study of tumor-infiltrating lymphocytes in primary liver carcinoma. From roughly 0.55 ug of total RNA, TCR beta-specific cDNA was reverse-transcribed using a constant-region primer. For TCR beta, libraries were produced by three nested multiplex PCR rounds using slightly modified ARM-PCR. TRBV1-TRBV30 forward and Cbeta reverse primers drove the first two approximately 10-cycle rounds. TCRdb independently ran MiXCR on the multiplex PCR reads; one entry per CDR3 protein. This table has approximately 73,000 distinct CDR3 sequences, approximately 70% appearing once. The study co-extracted DNA and RNA from roughly 20-30 mg of unsorted bulk tissue. Input material: liver tumor tissue from sampling region 4. Subset given: tumor region T4, right-lateral pole. The origin of the receptors is a man in his forties or fifties with primary liver carcinoma and hepatitis B virus infection.

With respect to this clonotype: No conserved phenylalanine or tryptophan ends this CDR3, so it is likely a read error. The genes are TRBV11-2 and TRBJ2-1, with 8 bases matching TRBD2. Germline V gene data show CDR1 as SGHAT and CDR2 as FQNNGV. Losses at the gene ends were 3 bases for V and 9 bases for J; bases not matched to a gene: 13. There are 16 residues in the CDR3. CDR3 in amino acids: CASSLDNGLAMAEQFL. In nucleotides, the CDR3 is TGTGCCAGCAGCTTGGATAACGGACTAGCCATGGCTGAGCAGTTCTTA.

V is TRBV12-3 or TRBV12-4 and J is TRBJ1-1; D ambiguous. Trimming pared 6 bases from V and 14 bases from J, leaving 25 bases between. The CDR3 runs to 14 residues. This CDR3 is CASSLAHLNTEAFF. The CDR3, as DNA: TGTGCCAGCAGCCTAGCCCATCTTAACACTGAGGCATTCTTT.

Comment on this clonotype: This may arise from a read error, as a much more abundant clone is one base away. The conserved phenylalanine or tryptophan normally closing the CDR3 is absent here, so this likely arose from a read error. The chain uses TRBV25-1 and TRBJ1-1; TRBD1 might be the D (6 bases). Germline V gene lookup returns CDR1 MGHDK and CDR2 SYGVNS. CDR3 length: 15 residues. Trimming pared 3 bases from V and 2 bases from J, leaving 13 bases between. CDR3 amino acids: CASSERQVENTEAFL. CDR3 DNA: TGTGCCAGCAGTGAGAGACAGGTAGAAAACACTGAAGCTTTCCTT.

Remarks on this clonotype: The junction departs from germline at one end; a sequencing error may be responsible. For the CDR3, the DNA is TGTGCCAGTAGTTTAAGAACAGGGGGCGAGTACGAGCAGTACTTC. This codes for CASSLRTGGEYEQYF. The chain couples TRBV12-3 or TRBV12-4 to TRBJ2-7, with 9 bases aligning to TRBD1. This CDR3 has 15 amino acids.

There are many counts of this clonotype. The chain has TRBV12-3 or TRBV12-4 and TRBJ2-7; 10 nucleotides align to TRBD1. Unmatched junction bases numbered 2, after V lost 4 bases and J lost 5 bases. The CDR3 spans 13 residues. The CDR3 loop reads CASSWTGGDEQYF. The DNA of the CDR3 is TGTGCCAGCAGTTGGACAGGGGGGGACGAGCAGTACTTC.

Remarks on this clonotype: One end of the junction does not line up with germline, which may come from a read error. V gene TRBV10-1 combines with J gene TRBJ2-1, with D maybe TRBD1 (6 bases). The CDR3 contains 13 residues. Germline V CDR1 and CDR2: WNHNN, SYGVQD (reference sequence). This CDR3 is CASSVQGYNGQFF. The DNA of the CDR3 is TGCGCCAGCAGTGTACAGGGCTACAATGGGCAGTTCTTC.

There are many counts of this clonotype. The CDR3 nucleotides read TGCGCCAGCAGTTCTGGTTGGAGGGACACTGAAGCTTTCTTT. It is translated as CASSSGWRDTEAFF. The chain joins TRBV10-2 to TRBJ1-1; no firm D call. Trimming removed 5 bases from V and 3 bases from J, with 13 bases in between. Germline values: CDR1 WSHSY, CDR2 SAAADI. The CDR3 runs to 14 residues.

As for this clonotype: One end of the junction is discordant with germline, which a read error may explain. This chain connects TRBV28 to TRBJ1-1, with a tentative D call TRBD1 (5 bases). Germline values: CDR1 MDHEN, CDR2 SYDVKM. This CDR3 is built from 13 residues. The CDR3 DNA reads as TGTGCCAGCAGATCCGACAGCTACACTGGAGCTTTCTTT. It encodes CASRSDSYTGAFF.

Comment on this clonotype: The CDR3 carries no conserved terminal phenylalanine or tryptophan, so it likely arises from a read error. No DNA is shown, since the ends of the CDR3 on it are uncertain; the CDR3 is the one TCRdb lists. The genes are TRBV29-1 and TRBJ2-1; the D call in the table, TRBD2, was not verified against the DNA. Germline CDR1 reads SQVTM; CDR2 reads ANQGSEA. From its first to its last residue, the CDR3 has 14 amino acids. The CDR3 here is CSGRLAGGPGLLLV.

To note about this clonotype: This may be a read error, as it is one base from a much larger clone. V gene TRBV30 combines with J gene TRBJ2-7; no clear D. V was shortened by 4 bases and J by 4 bases, with 8 bases between the two germline ends. There are 11 residues in the CDR3. Germline CDR1 reads GTSNPN; CDR2 reads SVGIG (reference sequence). The CDR3 coding sequence is TGTGCCTGGACGATGGGATACGAGCAGTACTTC. It codes for CAWTMGYEQYF.

This clonotype was seen many times. V usage is TRBV30 and J usage is TRBJ2-5, with D unclear. The CDR3 spans 12 residues. Per germline, CDR1 GTSNPN and CDR2 SVGIG (reference sequence). V lost 1 base and J 4 bases, leaving 7 bases between the germline ends. CDR3 DNA: TGTGCCTGGAGTGAGCCGGTAGAGACCCAGTACTTC. Protein sequence: CAWSEPVETQYF.

Notes on this clonotype: Possible read error: a much larger clone is one base away. The J gene is TRBJ1-4, the V gene TRBV20-1, with D possibly TRBD1 on 6 matching bases. CDR1 is DFQATT, CDR2 SNEGSKA, per germline (reference sequence). Trimming shortened V by 6 bases and J by 6 bases, and 17 bases separated the two germline ends. This CDR3 spans 14 amino acids. This CDR3 reads CSAPQGGIDEKLFF. DNA for the CDR3: TGCAGTGCCCCACAGGGTGGGATTGATGAAAAACTGTTTTTT.

Worth noting for this clonotype: One junction end does not reproduce the germline sequence, and a read error may be involved. The chain uses TRBV12-3 or TRBV12-4 and TRBJ1-1; D call uncertain. CDR3 length: 13 amino acids. The CDR3, as DNA: TGTGCCAGCAGTTATAGAAGGAACACTGAAGTTTTCTTT. As protein: CASSYRRNTEVFF.

This clonotype has only a few counts. A read error is possible here, since a much larger clone lies one base away. This rearrangement joins TRBV4-2 to TRBJ1-2, with TRBD1 as a possible D gene (5 bases). Germline V gene data show CDR1 as LGHNA and CDR2 as YNFKEQ. This CDR3 spans 15 amino acids. Trimming removed 0 bases from V and 5 bases from J, with 13 bases in between. The CDR3 loop reads CASSQDLTVLYGYTF. The CDR3 DNA follows: TGTGCCAGCAGCCAAGATCTGACAGTTTTGTATGGCTACACCTTC.

This clonotype was recorded a few times. This chain uses TRBV19 with TRBJ2-1; 7 positions match TRBD2. Germline V gene lookup returns CDR1 LNHDA and CDR2 SQIVND (reference sequence). CDR3 size: 16 residues. V trimming: 5 bases; J trimming: 2 bases; junction bases outside the gene matches: 9. The CDR3 bases are TGTGCCAGTAGTTCGCCCTCTAGCGGAGCCTACAATGAGCAGTTCTTC. Residues: CASSSPSSGAYNEQFF.

Note on this clonotype: A read error may produce the germline difference seen at one junction end. The rearrangement links TRBV30 to TRBJ2-7; 7 bases align to TRBD2. Germline CDR1 is GTSNPN and CDR2 is SVGIG (reference sequence). The CDR3 has 13 amino acids. CDR3 nucleotide sequence: TGTCCCTGGAGGGGCGGGAGCTCCTACGAGCAGTACTTC. Protein sequence: CPWRGGSSYEQYF. The full variable domain, rest sourced from reference TRBV30 and TRBJ2-7, is SQTIHQWPATLVQPVGSPLSLECTVEGTSNPNLYWYRQAAGRGLQLLFYSVGIGQISSEVPQNLSASRPQDRQFILSSKKLLLSDSGFYLCPWRGGSSYEQYFGPGTRLTVT.

Of note for this clonotype: A read error may be the cause here, since a much bigger clone is one base away. The V gene is TRBV5-1, the J gene TRBJ2-1; D is undetermined. The germline V gene encodes CDR1 SGHRS and CDR2 YFSETQ. V was clipped by 2 bases and J by 9 bases, with 15 bases between them. The CDR3 spans 14 residues. The CDR3 reads CASSFLSGTSEQFF. The CDR3 DNA sequence: TGCGCCAGCAGCTTCCTGTCTGGCACCAGTGAGCAGTTCTTC. The variable domain in full, with the rest retrieved from reference TRBV5-1 and TRBJ2-1, is KAGVTQTPRYLIKTRGQQVTLSCSPISGHRSVSWYQQTPGQGLQFLFEYFSETQRNKGNFPGRFSGRQFSNSRSEMNVSTLELGDSALYLCASSFLSGTSEQFFGPGTRLTVL.